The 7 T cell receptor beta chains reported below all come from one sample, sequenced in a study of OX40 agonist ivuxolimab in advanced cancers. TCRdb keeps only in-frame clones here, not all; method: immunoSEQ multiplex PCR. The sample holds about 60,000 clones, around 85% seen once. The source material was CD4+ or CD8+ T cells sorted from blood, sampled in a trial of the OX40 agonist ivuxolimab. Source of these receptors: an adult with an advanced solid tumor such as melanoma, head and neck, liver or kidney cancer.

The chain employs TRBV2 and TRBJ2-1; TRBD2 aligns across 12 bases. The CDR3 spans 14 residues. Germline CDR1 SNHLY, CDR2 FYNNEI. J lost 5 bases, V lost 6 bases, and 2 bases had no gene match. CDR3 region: CASRTSGGNNEQFF. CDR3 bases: TGTGCCAGCAGAACTAGCGGGGGGAACAATGAGCAGTTCTTC.

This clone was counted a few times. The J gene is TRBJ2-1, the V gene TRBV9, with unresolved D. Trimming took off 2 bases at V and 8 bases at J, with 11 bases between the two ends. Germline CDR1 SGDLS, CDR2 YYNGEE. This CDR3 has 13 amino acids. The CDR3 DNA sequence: TGTGCCAGCAGCGTCTGGGTCACCGATGAGCAGTTCTTC. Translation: CASSVWVTDEQFF. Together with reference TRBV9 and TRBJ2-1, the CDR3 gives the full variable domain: DSGVTQTPKHLITATGQRVTLRCSPRSGDLSVYWYQQSLDQGLQFLIQYYNGEERAKGNILERFSAQQFPDLHSELNLSSLELGDSALYFCASSVWVTDEQFFGPGTRLTVL.

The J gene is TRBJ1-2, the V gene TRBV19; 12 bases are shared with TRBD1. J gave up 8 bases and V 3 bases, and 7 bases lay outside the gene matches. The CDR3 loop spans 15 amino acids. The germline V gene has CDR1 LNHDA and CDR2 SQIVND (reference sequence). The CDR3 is CASSMTGTGGMGYTF. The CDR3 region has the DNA TGTGCCAGTAGTATGACCGGGACAGGGGGCATGGGCTACACCTTC.

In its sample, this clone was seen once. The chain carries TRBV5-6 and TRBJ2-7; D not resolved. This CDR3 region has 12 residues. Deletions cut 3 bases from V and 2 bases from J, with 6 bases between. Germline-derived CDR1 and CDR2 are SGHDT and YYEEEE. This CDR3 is CASSYGTYEQYF. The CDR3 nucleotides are TGTGCCAGCAGCTACGGTACCTACGAGCAGTACTTC.

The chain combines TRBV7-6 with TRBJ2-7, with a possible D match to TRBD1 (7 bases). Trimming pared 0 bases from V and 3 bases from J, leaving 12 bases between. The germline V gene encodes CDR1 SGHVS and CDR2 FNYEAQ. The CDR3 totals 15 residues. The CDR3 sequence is CASSLAPGGIYEQYF. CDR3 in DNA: TGTGCCAGCAGCTTAGCCCCAGGGGGGATCTACGAGCAGTACTTC. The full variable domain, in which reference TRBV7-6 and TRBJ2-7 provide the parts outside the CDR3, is GAGVSQSPRYKVTKRGQDVALRCDPISGHVSLYWYRQALGQGPEFLTYFNYEAQQDKSGLPNDRFSAERPEGSISTLTIQRTEQRDSAMYRCASSLAPGGIYEQYFGPGTRLTVT.

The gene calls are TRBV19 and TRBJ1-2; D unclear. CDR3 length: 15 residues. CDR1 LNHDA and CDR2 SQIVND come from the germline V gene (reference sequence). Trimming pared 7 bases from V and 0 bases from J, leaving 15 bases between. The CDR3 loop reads CASTRRELSNYGYTF. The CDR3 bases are TGTGCCAGTACCCGGCGGGAGCTATCTAACTATGGCTACACCTTC.

The CDR3 loop reads CASSPLGQSQETQYF. The DNA of the CDR3 is TGTGCCAGTAGTCCCCTGGGACAGAGCCAAGAGACCCAGTACTTC. The V and J genes are TRBV19 and TRBJ2-5, with TRBD1 matching 7 bases. V trimming: 5 bases; J trimming: 1 base; junction bases outside the gene matches: 7. This CDR3 has 15 amino acids. The germline CDR1 and CDR2 sequences are LNHDA and SQIVND (reference sequence).